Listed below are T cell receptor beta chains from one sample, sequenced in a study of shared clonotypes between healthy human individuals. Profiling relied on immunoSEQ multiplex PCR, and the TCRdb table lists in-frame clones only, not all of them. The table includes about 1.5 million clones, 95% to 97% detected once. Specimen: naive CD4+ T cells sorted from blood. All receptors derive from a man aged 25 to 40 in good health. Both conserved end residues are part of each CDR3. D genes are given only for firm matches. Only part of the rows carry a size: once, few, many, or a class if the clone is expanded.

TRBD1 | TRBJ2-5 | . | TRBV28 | TGTGCCAGCAGTCAGGGGGGACAGGGGCAAGAGACCCAGTACTTC | CASSQGGQGQETQYF
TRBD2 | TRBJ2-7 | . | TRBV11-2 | TGTGCCAGCAGCCCATCCGGACTAGCGGAAAAATTC | CASSPSGLAEKF
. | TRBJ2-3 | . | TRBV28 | TGTGCCAGCAGTAGCCCGACAGATACGCAGTATTTT | CASSSPTDTQYF
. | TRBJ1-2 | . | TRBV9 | TGTGCCAGCAGCGTAGGACCGGGCTATGGCTACACCTTC | CASSVGPGYGYTF
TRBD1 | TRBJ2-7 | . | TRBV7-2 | TGTGCCAGCAGCTTATGGGACAGAGCCTCCTACGAGCAGTACTTC | CASSLWDRASYEQYF
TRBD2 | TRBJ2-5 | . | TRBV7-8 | TGTGCCAGCAGCTTAGCGTGGCAGCGGGAGGGGGGGGAGACCCAGTACTTC | CASSLAWQREGGETQYF
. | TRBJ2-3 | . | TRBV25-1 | TGTGCCAGCAGCAGGGTATCGGGCACAGATACGCAGTATTTT | CASSRVSGTDTQYF
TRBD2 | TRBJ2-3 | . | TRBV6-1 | TGTGCCAGCAGTGAATTTACTAGCGGGCTAACTAGCACAGATACGCAGTATTTT | CASSEFTSGLTSTDTQYF
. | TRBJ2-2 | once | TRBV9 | TGTGCCAGCAGCGAGGCCCCAAACACCGGGGAGCTGTTTTTT | CASSEAPNTGELFF
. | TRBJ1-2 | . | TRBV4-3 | TGCGCCAGCAGCCAACAACAGGGAGGTGGCTATGGCTACACCTTC | CASSQQQGGGYGYTF
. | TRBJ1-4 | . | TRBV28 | TGTGCCAGCAGTGTACAGCTTAATGAAAAACTGTTTTTT | CASSVQLNEKLFF
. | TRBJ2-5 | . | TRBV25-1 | TGTGCCAGCAGTGAAGCGGGGTTAGAGACCCAGTACTTC | CASSEAGLETQYF
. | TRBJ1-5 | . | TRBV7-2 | TGTGCCAGCAGCGTACAGGGAAGAATAGGTCAGCCCCAGCATTTT | CASSVQGRIGQPQHF
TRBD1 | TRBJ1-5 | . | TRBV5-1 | TGCGCCAGCAGCTTGGACCCCGGGACAGGGGGTCGTAATCAGCCCCAGCATTTT | CASSLDPGTGGRNQPQHF
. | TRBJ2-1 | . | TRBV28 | TGTGCCAGCAGTTTTGGGGGGTCCTACAATGAGCAGTTCTTC | CASSFGGSYNEQFF
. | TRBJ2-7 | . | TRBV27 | TGTGCCAGCAGTTTAGCGGGGTGGAGCGTCGAGCAGTACTTC | CASSLAGWSVEQYF
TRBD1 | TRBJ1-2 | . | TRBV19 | TGTGCCAGTAGTATTTTACCGGGACAGGTCGACGGCTACACCTTC | CASSILPGQVDGYTF
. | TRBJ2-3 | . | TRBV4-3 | TGCGCCAGCAGCCAAGATCAGGTGGACACAGATACGCAGTATTTT | CASSQDQVDTDTQYF
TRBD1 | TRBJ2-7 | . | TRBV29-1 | TGCAGCGCTGGGGGACAGGGAGCCTACGAGCAGTACTTC | CSAGGQGAYEQYF
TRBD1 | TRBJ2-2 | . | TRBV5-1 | TGCGCCAGCAGCCCGCGGACAGGGACCGGGGAGCTGTTTTTT | CASSPRTGTGELFF
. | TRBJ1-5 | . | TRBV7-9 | TGTGCCAGCAGCTTAGCGGGTGACAGCGGCAATCAGCCCCAGCATTTT | CASSLAGDSGNQPQHF
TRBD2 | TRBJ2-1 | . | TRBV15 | TGTGCCACCAGCACCCCCCGAGTAGCGGGAGGGCAAAGTTCCTACAATGAGCAGTTCTTC | CATSTPRVAGGQSSYNEQFF
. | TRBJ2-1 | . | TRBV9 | TGTGCCAGCAGCCCGCGGTCGTGGGGCTCCTACAATGAGCAGTTCTTC | CASSPRSWGSYNEQFF
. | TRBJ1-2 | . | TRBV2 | TGTGCCAGCAGAGACCGTGGGGGCTACTATGGCTACACCTTC | CASRDRGGYYGYTF
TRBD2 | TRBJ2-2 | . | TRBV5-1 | TGCGCCAGCAGGGGACTAGGGGGTCCCGGGGAGCTGTTTTTT | CASRGLGGPGELFF
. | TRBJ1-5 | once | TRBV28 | TGTGCCAGCAGTTTTCGGCAGAGTTATCAGCCCCAGCATTTT | CASSFRQSYQPQHF
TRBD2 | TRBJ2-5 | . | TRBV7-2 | TGTGCCAGCAGGGTAGCGGGAGGATCAGAGACCCAGTACTTC | CASRVAGGSETQYF
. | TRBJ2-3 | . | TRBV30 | TGTGCCTGGAGCGGAAAGGCTGGCACAGATACGCAGTATTTT | CAWSGKAGTDTQYF
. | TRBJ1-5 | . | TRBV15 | TGTGCCACCAGCAGAGTAAGGGTGGATCAGCCCCAGCATTTT | CATSRVRVDQPQHF
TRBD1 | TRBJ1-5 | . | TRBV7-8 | TGTGCCAGCAGCACCCTTCGGGACAGGGGTCTTCGTAAAGGTCAGCCCCAGCATTTT | CASSTLRDRGLRKGQPQHF
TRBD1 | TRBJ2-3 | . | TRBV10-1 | TGCGCCAGCAGTACAGGAACAGGGGGCTCGAATACGCAGTATTTT | CASSTGTGGSNTQYF
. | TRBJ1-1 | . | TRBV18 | TGTGCCAGCTCACCACAATCAGGCAACACTGAAGCTTTCTTT | CASSPQSGNTEAFF
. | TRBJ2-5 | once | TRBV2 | TGTGCCAGCATGATTCAGTTACAAGAGACCCAGTACTTC | CASMIQLQETQYF